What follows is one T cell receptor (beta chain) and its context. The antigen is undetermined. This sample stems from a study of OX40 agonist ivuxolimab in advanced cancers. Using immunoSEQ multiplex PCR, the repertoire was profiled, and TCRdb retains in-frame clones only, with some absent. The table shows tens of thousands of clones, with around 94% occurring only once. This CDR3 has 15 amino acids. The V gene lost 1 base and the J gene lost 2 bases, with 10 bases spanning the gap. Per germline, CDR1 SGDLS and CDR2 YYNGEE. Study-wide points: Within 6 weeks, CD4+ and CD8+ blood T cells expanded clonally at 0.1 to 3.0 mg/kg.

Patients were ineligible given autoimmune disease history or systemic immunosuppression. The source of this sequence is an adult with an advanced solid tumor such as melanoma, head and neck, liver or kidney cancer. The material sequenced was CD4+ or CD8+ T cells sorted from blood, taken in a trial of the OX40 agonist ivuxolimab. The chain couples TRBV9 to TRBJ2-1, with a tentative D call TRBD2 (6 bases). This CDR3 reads CASSVRGYPYNEQFF. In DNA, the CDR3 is TGTGCCAGCAGCGTACGGGGGTACCCCTACAATGAGCAGTTCTTC.